This entry describes one T cell receptor (beta chain). Its antigen is undetermined. The data derive from a study of T cell repertoires in cytomegalovirus infection. Points from the study as a whole: There were HLA-C-restricted CMV-specific TCR beta clonotypes dominating the ex vivo response.

TCRdb recomputed calls from the reads with MiXCR, one row per CDR3 protein. The table lists 250,000 to 300,000 distinct CDR3 sequences, around 20% of them singletons. Unmatched junction bases numbered 6, after V lost 5 bases and J lost 0 bases. The CDR3 spans 17 residues. Germline V gene lookup returns CDR1 MNHEY and CDR2 SMNVEV (reference sequence). The TCR was taken from a human donor in good health (CMV status not recorded). Some clones in this sample may be carry-over from other donors' samples. The sample here was cultured PBMCs, taken from culture after CMV antigen stimulation. The chain employs TRBV27 and TRBJ2-1; 11 positions agree with TRBD2. Here the CDR3 reads CASSKLAGASSYNEQFF. In DNA form, the CDR3 reads TGTGCCAGCAGTAAACTAGCGGGAGCGTCCTCCTACAATGAGCAGTTCTTC.